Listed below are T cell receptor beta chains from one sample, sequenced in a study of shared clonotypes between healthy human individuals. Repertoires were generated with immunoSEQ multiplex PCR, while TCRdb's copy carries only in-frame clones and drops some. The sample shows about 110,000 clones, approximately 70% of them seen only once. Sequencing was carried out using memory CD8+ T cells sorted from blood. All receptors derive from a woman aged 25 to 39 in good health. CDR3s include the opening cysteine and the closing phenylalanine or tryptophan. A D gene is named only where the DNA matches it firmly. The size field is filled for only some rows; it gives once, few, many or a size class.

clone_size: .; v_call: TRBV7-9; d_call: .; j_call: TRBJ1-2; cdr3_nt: TGTGCCAGCAGCTTAAAGAAGTCGCCCCCTGGGTATGGCTACACCTTC; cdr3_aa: CASSLKKSPPGYGYTF
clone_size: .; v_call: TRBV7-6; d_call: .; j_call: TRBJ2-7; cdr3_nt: TGTGCCAGCAGCTTGACAGGGGAGGGCTACGAGCAGTACTTC; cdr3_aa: CASSLTGEGYEQYF
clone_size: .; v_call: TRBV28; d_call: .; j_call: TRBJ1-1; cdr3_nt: TGTGCCAGCAGTGGGGGGCTTGAGGACACTGAAGCTTTCTTT; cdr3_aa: CASSGGLEDTEAFF
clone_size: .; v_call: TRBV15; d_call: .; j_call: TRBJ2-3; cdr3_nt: TGTGCCACCAGCGAAGCGGGTCTTAGCACAGATACGCAGTATTTT; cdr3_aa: CATSEAGLSTDTQYF
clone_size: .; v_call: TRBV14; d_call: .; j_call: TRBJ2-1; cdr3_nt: TGTGCCAGCAGCCAAGATCAAGGGTTTGAGCAGTTCTTC; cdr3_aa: CASSQDQGFEQFF
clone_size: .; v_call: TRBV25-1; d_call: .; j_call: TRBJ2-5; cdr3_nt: TGTGCCAGCAGTTCAAAAGAGACCCAGTACTTC; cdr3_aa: CASSSKETQYF
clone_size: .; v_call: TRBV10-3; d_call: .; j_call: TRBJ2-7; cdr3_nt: TGTGCCATCAGTGAGTCGGGAATGAGCTCCTACGAGCAGTACTTC; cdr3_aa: CAISESGMSSYEQYF
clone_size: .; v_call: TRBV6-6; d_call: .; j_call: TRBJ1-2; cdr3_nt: TGTGCCAGCAGTCCCTGGCCGGACCTCTATGGCTACACCTTC; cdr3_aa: CASSPWPDLYGYTF
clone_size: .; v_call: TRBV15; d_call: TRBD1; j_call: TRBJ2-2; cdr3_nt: TGTGCCACCAGCAAGGGGACAGGTGGTCTTTACCGGGAGCTGTTTTTT; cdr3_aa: CATSKGTGGLYRELFF
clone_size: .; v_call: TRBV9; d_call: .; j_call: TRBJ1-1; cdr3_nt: TGTGCCAGCAGCGTCGCATCCGGGGGGCATTCTGAAGCTTTCTTT; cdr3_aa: CASSVASGGHSEAFF
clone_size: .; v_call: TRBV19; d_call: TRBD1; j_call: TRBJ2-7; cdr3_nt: TGTGCCAGTCGAGATCCCGGGACAGATAGCTCCTACGAGCAGTACTTC; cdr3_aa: CASRDPGTDSSYEQYF
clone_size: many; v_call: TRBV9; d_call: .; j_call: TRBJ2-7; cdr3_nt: TGTGCCAGCAGCGTAGCCGGGGCATCCGACGAGCAGTACTTC; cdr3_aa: CASSVAGASDEQYF
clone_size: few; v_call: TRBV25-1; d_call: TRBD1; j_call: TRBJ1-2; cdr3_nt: TGTGCCAGCAGTGAGTCAACCGGGACAGGGTCCTTCCCTGGCTACACCTTC; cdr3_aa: CASSESTGTGSFPGYTF
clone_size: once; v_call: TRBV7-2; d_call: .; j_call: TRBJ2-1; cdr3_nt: TGTGCCAGCAGCCCAACGGATGGGCTAGCTCCCTTCTTC; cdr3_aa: CASSPTDGLAPFF
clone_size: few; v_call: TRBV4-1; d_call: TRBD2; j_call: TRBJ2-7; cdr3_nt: TGCGCCAGCAGCCAAGGCCCTAGCGGGAATCCCTACGAGCAGTACTTC; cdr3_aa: CASSQGPSGNPYEQYF
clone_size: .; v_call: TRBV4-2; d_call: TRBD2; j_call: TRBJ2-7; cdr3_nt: TGTGCCAGCAGCCAAGAGTGGGGGAGGGCGGGGGAGCAGTACTTC; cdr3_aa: CASSQEWGRAGEQYF
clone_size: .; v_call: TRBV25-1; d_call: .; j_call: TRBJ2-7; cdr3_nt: TGTGCCAGCAGTGACCAGAAGAGCTCCTACGAGCAGTACTTC; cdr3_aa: CASSDQKSSYEQYF
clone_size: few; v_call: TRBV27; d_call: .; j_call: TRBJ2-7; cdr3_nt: TGTGCCAGCAGTTTGAAAAGGGCCTACGAGCAGTACTTC; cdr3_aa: CASSLKRAYEQYF
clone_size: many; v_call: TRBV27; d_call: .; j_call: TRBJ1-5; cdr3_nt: TGTGCCAGCAGTTTATCCGGGGGCTTGCGCAATCAGCCCCAGCATTTT; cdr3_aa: CASSLSGGLRNQPQHF
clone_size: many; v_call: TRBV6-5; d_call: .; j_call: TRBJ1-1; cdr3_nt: TGTGCCAGCAGTTACGGGGGACATAACACTGAAGCTTTCTTT; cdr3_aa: CASSYGGHNTEAFF
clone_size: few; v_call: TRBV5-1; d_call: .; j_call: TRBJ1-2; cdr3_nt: TGCGCCAGCAGCTTGAGTACAGGGAACTATGGCTACACCTTC; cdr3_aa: CASSLSTGNYGYTF
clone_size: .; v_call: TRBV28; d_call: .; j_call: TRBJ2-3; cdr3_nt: TGTGCCAGCAGTCCACCGGGTAGACGAGGAGATACGCAGTATTTT; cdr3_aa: CASSPPGRRGDTQYF
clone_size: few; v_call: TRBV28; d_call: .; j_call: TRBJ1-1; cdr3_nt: TGTGCCAGCAGTTTTAGCCGGCTTGAAAGCCAAGCTTTCTTT; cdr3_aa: CASSFSRLESQAFF
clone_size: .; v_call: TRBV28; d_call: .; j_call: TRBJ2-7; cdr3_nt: TGTGCCAGCAGCTCCCCCGGGACTCACTACTACGAGCAGTACTTC; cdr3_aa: CASSSPGTHYYEQYF
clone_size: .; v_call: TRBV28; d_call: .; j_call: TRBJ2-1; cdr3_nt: TGTGCCAGCAGTCTAATCGGGCGGTACAATGAGCAGTTCTTC; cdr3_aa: CASSLIGRYNEQFF
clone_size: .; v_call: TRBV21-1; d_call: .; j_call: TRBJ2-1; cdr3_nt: TGTGCCAGCAGCAAAGATACTAGCGGGAGGATCTGGGAGTTCTTC; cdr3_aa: CASSKDTSGRIWEFF
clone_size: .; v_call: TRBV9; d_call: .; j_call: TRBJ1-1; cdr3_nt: TGTGCCAGCAGGGCAGCTCCAATGAACACTGAAGCTTTCTTT; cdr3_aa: CASRAAPMNTEAFF
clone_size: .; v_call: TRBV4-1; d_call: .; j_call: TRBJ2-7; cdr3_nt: TGCGCCAGCAGCCAAGTGATGGACGAGCAGTACTTC; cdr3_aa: CASSQVMDEQYF
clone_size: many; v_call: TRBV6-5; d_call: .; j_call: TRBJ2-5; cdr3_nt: TGTGCCAGCAGTCACGGAGAGACCCAGTACTTC; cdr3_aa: CASSHGETQYF
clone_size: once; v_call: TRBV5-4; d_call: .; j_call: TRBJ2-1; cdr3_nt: TGTGCCAGCAGCTTGGCCGCTAGCAATGAGCAGTTCTTC; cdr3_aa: CASSLAASNEQFF
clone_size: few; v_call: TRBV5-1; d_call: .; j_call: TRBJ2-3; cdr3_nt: TGCGCCAGCAGGGTCGGGACGGCGGGATCTGATACGCAGTATTTT; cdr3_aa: CASRVGTAGSDTQYF
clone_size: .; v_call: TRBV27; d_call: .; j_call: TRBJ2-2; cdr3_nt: TGTGCCAGCAGCTGGGGGGCTAGCGGCAGAGGCGGGGAGCTGTTTTTT; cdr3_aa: CASSWGASGRGGELFF
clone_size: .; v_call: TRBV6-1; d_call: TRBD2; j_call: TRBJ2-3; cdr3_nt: TGTGCCAGCAGTGAAGCGGTAGCGGGAGGGCCCACAGATACGCAGTATTTT; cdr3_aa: CASSEAVAGGPTDTQYF
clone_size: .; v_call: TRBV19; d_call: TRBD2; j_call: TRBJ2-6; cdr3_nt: TGTGCCAGTAGTCGACTAGCGGGGCCCTCTGGGGCCAACGTCCTGACTTTC; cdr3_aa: CASSRLAGPSGANVLTF
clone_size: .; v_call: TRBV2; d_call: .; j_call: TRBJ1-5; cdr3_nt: TGTGCCAGCAGTGAAGCAGGGGGGGGGTATAGCAATCAGCCCCAGCATTTT; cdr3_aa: CASSEAGGGYSNQPQHF
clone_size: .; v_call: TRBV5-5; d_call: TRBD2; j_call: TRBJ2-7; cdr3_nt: TGTGCCAGCAGCTTGGAGGATAGCGGGAGTAGGTACGAGCAGTACTTC; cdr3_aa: CASSLEDSGSRYEQYF
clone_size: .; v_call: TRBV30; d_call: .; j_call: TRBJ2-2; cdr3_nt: TGTGCCTGGAGTCGCAGGGAGAACACCGGGGAGCTGTTTTTT; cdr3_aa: CAWSRRENTGELFF
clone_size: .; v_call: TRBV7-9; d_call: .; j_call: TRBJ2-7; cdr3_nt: TGTGCCAGCAGCTCCGCCGGGACGTTGTCCTACGAGCAGTACTTC; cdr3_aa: CASSSAGTLSYEQYF
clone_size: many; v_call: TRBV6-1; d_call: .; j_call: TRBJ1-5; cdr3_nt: TGTGCCAGCAGTGATCCGCGGGGGGCCATTCAGCCCCAGCATTTT; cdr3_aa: CASSDPRGAIQPQHF
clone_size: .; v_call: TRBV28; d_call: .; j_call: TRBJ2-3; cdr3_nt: TGTGCCAGCAGTTATACGTCCAGCACAGATACGCAGTATTTT; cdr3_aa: CASSYTSSTDTQYF
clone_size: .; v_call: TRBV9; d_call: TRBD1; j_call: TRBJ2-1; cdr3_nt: TGTGCCAGCAGCGCCGACAGGGGGGCCTACAATGAGCAGTTCTTC; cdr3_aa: CASSADRGAYNEQFF
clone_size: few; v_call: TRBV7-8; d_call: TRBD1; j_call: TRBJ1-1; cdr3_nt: TGTGCCAGCAGCTTCGGGCGACAGGGGAACACTGAAGCTTTCTTT; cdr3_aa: CASSFGRQGNTEAFF
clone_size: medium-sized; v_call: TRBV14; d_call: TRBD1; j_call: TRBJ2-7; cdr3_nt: TGTGCCAGCAGCCACGTCGAGACAGGGTCCTACGAGCAGTACTTC; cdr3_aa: CASSHVETGSYEQYF
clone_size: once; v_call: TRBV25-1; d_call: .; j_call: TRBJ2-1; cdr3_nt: TGTGCCAGCAGTGTACGAGGAGGGGTGGAGACGGATGAGCAGTTCTTC; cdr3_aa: CASSVRGGVETDEQFF
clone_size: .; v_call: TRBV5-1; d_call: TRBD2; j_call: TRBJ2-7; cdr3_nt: TGCGCCAGCAGAGCGGGAGTGTCAGTAGGGGACGAGCAGTACTTC; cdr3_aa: CASRAGVSVGDEQYF
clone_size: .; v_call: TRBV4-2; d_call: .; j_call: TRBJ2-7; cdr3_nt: TGTGCCAGCAGCTCGCTGGACTACGAGCAGTACTTC; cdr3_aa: CASSSLDYEQYF
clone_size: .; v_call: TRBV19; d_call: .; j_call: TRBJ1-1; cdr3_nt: TGTGCCAGTAGTTCCTGGGGCGGGGGGAACACTGAAGCTTTCTTT; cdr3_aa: CASSSWGGGNTEAFF
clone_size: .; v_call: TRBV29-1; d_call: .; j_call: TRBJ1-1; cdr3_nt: TGCAGCGCTGAACAGTTCGGGTCGACAAGAGCTTTCTTT; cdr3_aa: CSAEQFGSTRAFF
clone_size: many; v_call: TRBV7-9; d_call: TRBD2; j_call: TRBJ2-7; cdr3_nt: TGTGCCAGCAGCGTCCCTCTAGCGGGCCTCTCCTACGAGCAGTACTTC; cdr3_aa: CASSVPLAGLSYEQYF
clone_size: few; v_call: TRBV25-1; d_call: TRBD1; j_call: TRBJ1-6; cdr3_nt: TGTGCCAGTACAGGGGCCAATTCACCCCTCCACTTT; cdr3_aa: CASTGANSPLHF
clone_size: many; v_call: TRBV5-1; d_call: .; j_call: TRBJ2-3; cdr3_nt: TGCGCCAGCAGCGTGCCTCAGATCAGAGATACGCAGTATTTT; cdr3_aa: CASSVPQIRDTQYF
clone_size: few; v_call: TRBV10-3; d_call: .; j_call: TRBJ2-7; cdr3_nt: TGTGCCATCGGGGACTCCTACGAGCAGTACTTC; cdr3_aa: CAIGDSYEQYF
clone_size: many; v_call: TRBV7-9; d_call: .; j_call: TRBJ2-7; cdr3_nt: TGTGCCAGCAGCTTCGGACAGAATAACTACGAGCAGTACTTC; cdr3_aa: CASSFGQNNYEQYF
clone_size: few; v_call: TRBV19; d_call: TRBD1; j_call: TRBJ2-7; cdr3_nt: TGTGCCAGTAGTATTGGGGACAGTACCTACGAGCAGTACTTC; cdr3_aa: CASSIGDSTYEQYF
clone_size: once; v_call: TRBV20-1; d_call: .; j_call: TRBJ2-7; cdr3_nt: TGCAGTGCTAGCAAAGACTACGAGCAGTACTTC; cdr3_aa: CSASKDYEQYF
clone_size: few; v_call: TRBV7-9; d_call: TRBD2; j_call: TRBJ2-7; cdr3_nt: TGTGCCAGCAGCTTAGATCTGTGGCTAGCGGGATCCCCCGCCGGAGAGCAGTACTTC; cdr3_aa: CASSLDLWLAGSPAGEQYF
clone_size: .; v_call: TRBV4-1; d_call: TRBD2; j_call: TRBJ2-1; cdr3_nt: TGCGCCAGCAGCCCACAGACTAGCGGGAGGGCCAATGAGCAGTTCTTC; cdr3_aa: CASSPQTSGRANEQFF